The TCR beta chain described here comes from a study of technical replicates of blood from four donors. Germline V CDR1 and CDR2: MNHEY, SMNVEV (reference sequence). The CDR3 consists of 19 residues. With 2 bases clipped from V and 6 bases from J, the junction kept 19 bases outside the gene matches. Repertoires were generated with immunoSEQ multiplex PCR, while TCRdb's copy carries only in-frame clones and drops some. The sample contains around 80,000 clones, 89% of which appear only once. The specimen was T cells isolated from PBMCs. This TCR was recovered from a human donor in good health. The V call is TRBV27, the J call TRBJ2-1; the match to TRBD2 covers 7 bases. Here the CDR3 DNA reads TGTGCCAGCAGTTTAAACCCCCCGGGTTTAGCGGGCCGTCTCAATGAGCAGTTCTTC. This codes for CASSLNPPGLAGRLNEQFF.